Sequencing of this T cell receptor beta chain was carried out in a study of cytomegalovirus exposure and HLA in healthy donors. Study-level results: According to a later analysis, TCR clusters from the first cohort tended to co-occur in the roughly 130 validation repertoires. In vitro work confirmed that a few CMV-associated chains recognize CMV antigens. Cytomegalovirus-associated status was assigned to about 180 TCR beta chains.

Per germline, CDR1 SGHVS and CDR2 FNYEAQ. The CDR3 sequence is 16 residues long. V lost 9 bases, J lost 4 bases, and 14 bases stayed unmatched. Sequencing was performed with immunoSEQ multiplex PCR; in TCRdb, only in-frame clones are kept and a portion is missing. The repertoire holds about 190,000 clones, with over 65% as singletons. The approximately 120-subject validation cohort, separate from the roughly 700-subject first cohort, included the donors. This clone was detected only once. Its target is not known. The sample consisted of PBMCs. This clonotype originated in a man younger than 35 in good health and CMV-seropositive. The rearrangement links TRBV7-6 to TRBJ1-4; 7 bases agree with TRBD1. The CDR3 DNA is TGTGCCAGTACGGGACAGCTCCTCATGGGTAATGAAAAACTGTTTTTT. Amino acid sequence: CASTGQLLMGNEKLFF.